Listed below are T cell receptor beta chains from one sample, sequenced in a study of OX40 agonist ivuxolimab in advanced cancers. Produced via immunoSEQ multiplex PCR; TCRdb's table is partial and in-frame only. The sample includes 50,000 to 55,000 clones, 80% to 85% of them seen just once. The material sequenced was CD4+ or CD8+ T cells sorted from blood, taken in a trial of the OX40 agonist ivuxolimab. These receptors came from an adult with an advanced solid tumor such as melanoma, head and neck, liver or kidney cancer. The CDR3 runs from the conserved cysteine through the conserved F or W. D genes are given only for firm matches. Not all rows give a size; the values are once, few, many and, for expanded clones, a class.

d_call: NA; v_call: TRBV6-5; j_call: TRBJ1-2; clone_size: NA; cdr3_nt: TGTGCCAGCAGTTCGGATTTCTTCGGGGGCTACACCTTC; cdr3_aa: CASSSDFFGGYTF
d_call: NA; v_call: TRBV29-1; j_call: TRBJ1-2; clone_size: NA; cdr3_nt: TGCAGGACCTCGGGGAGGGATCCCTATGGCTACACCTTC; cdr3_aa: CRTSGRDPYGYTF
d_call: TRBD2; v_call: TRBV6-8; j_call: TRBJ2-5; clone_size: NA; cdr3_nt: TGTGCCAGCAGTTACTCACCGGGACTAGCGGAAAACCGCCAAGAGACCCAGTACTTC; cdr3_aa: CASSYSPGLAENRQETQYF
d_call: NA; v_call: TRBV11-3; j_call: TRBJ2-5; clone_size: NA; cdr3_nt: TGTGCCAGCAGCTTTTATGAGACCCAGTACTTC; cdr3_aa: CASSFYETQYF
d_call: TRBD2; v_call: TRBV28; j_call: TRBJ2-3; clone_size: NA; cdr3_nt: TGTGCCAGCAGTTGGGGGGGGAGTAGGGATACGCAGTATTTT; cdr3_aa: CASSWGGSRDTQYF
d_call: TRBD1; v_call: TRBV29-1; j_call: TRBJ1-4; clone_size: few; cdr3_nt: TGCAGCTCTGGGGGGGCAGGGGGCATTGAAAAACTGTTTTTT; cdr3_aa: CSSGGAGGIEKLFF
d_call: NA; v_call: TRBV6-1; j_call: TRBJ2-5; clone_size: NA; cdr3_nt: TGTGCCAGCAGTTACCTCGAGACCCAGTACTTC; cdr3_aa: CASSYLETQYF
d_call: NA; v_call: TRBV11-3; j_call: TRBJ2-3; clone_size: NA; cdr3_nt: TGTGCCAGCAGCCCCCTCCATAGGGCCACAGATACGCAGTATTTT; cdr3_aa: CASSPLHRATDTQYF
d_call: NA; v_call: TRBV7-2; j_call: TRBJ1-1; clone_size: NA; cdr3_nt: TGTGCCAGCAGCGACACAATGAACACTGAAGCTTTCTTT; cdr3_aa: CASSDTMNTEAFF
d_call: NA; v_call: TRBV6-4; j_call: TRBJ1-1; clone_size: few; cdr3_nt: TGTGCCAGCAGTGACGGCAGGGGCCGGACTGAAGCTTTCTTT; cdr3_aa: CASSDGRGRTEAFF
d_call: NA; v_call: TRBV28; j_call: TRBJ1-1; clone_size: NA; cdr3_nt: TGTGCCAGCAGTTCACAGGTTTGGACTGAAGCTTTCTTT; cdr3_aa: CASSSQVWTEAFF
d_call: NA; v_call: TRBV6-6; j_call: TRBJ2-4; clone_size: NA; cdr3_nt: TGTGCCAGCAGGTTACAGGGTGCCGAAAACATTCAGTACTTC; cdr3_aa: CASRLQGAENIQYF
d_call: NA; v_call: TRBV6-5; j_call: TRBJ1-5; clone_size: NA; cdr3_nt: TGTGCCAGCAGTCAGGGAGAGAGTCAGCCCCAGCATTTT; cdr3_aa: CASSQGESQPQHF
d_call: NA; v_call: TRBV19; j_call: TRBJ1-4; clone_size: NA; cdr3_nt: TGTGCCAGTAGTCGGACAACAGGGCCAACTAATGAAAAACTGTTTTTT; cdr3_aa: CASSRTTGPTNEKLFF
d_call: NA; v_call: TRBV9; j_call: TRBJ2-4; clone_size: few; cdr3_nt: TGTGCCAGCAGCGAGAAATACACCCGGATGGGAAACATTCAGTACTTC; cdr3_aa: CASSEKYTRMGNIQYF
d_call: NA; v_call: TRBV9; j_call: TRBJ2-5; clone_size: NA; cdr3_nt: TGTGCCAGCAGCTCGGGACTCTTGGGGGAAGAGACCCAGTACTTC; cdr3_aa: CASSSGLLGEETQYF
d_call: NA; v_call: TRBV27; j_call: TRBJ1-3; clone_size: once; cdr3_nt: TGTGCCAGCAGTTTAGGCAGCAGCTCTGGAAACACCATATATTTT; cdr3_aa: CASSLGSSSGNTIYF
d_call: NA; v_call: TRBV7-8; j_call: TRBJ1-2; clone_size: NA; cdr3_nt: TGTGCCAGCAGCTTAGCAGGGGGTAACTATGGCTACACCTTC; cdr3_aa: CASSLAGGNYGYTF
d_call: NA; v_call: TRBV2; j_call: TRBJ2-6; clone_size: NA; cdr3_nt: TGTGCCAGCAACCCCTCGGGGACCGGGGCCAACGTCCTGACTTTC; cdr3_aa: CASNPSGTGANVLTF
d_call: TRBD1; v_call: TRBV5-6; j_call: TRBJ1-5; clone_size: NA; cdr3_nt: TGTGCCAGCAGCTTGACAGGGGTAAGCAATCAGCCCCAGCATTTT; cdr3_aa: CASSLTGVSNQPQHF
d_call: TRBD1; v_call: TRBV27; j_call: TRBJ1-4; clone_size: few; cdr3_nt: TGTGCCAGCAGTCCCCCGACAGGGCGGGATGAAAAACTGTTTTTT; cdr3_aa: CASSPPTGRDEKLFF
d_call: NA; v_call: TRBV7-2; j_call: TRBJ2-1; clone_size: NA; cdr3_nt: TGTGCCAGCAGCTTAGGTCGGTCCTACAATGAGCAGTTCTTC; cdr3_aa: CASSLGRSYNEQFF
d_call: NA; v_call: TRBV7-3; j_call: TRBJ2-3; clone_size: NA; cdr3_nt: TGTGCCAGCAGGGCGTTATCGGATACGCAGTATTTT; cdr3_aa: CASRALSDTQYF
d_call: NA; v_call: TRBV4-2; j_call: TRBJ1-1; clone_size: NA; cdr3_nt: TGTGCCAGCAGCCAAGATGCTAGAGCTTTCTTT; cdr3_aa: CASSQDARAFF
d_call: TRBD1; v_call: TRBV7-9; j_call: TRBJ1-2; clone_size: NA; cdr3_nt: TGTGCCAGCAGCTTATTGGGGACAGCAGCGGGGGGCTACACCTTC; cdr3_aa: CASSLLGTAAGGYTF
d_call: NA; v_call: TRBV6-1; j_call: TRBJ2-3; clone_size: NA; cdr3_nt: TGTGCCAGCAGCAAACTTGGGGATTCGGATACGCAGTATTTT; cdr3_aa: CASSKLGDSDTQYF
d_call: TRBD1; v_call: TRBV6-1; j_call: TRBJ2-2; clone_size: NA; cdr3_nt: TGTGCCAGCAGTCGCGACAGGGGAGGCACCGGGGAGCTGTTTTTT; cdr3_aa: CASSRDRGGTGELFF
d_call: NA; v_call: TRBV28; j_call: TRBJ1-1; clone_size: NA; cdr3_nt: TGTGCCAGCAGTGCCCAACAAGGGAAAGCTTTCTTT; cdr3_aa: CASSAQQGKAFF
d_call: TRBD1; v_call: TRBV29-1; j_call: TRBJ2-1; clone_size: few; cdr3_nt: TGCAGCGTTGTCCTCACCGGGACAGGCAATGAGCAGTTCTTC; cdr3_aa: CSVVLTGTGNEQFF
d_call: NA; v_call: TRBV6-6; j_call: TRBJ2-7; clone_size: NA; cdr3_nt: TGTGCCAGCAGTTACTCGGTACCTTCCTACGAGCAGTACTTC; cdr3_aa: CASSYSVPSYEQYF
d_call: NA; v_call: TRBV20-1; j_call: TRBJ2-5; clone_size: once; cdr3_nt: TGCAGTGCTCTTAAAGAGACCCAGTACTTC; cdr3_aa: CSALKETQYF
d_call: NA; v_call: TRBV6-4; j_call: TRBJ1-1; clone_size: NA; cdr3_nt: TGTGCCAGCAGTGGGCCGGGACACTTAAAGGACACTGAAGCTTTCTTT; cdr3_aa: CASSGPGHLKDTEAFF
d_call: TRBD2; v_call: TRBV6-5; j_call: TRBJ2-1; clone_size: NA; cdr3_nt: TGTGCCAGCAGAGGGACTAGCGGGAGGCACAATGAGCAGTTCTTC; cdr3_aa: CASRGTSGRHNEQFF
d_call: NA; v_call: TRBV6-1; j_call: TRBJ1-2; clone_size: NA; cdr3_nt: TGTGCCAGCAGTGAAACGGCAGCCTATGGCTACACCTTC; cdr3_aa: CASSETAAYGYTF
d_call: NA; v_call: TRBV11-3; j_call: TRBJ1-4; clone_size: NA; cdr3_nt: TGTGCCACTTCTAGCCCAACTAATGAAAAACTGTTTTTT; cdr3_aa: CATSSPTNEKLFF
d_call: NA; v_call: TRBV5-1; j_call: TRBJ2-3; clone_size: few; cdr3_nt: TGCGCCAGCAGCTTGGCCTGGAAGACAGATACGCAGTATTTT; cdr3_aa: CASSLAWKTDTQYF
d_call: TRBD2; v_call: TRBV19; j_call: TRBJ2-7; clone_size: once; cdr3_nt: TGTGCCAGTAGTATACAGGGAGGGGAGCAGTACTTC; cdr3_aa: CASSIQGGEQYF
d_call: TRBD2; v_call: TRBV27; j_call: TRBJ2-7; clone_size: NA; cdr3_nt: TGTGCCAGCAGTCTACCGCTAGCGGGAGTTTCCGAGCAGTACTTC; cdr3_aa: CASSLPLAGVSEQYF
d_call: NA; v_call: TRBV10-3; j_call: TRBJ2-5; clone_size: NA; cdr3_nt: TGTGCCATCAGTGAGTCGACCGGGACCCAGTACTTC; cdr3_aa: CAISESTGTQYF
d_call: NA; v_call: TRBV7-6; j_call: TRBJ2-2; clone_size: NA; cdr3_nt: TGTGCCAGCAGCTGGCGTAACACCGGGGAGCTGTTTTTT; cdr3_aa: CASSWRNTGELFF
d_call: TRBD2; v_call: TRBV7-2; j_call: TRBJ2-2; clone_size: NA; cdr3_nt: TGTGCCAGCAGCTTAGTATCCCCTAGCGGGAGTTGGACCGGGGAGCTGTTTTTT; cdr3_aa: CASSLVSPSGSWTGELFF
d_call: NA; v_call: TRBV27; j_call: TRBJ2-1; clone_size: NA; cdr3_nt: TGTGCCAGCAGATTAGGCGTTTTGTACAATGAGCAGTTCTTC; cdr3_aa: CASRLGVLYNEQFF
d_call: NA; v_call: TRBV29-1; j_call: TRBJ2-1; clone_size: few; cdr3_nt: TGCAGCGTTGATCTTGCCTACAATGAGCAGTTCTTC; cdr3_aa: CSVDLAYNEQFF
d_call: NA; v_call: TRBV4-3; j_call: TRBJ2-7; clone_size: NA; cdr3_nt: TGCGCCAGCAGCCAGGGAACAGTCCCACCCTCCGAGCAGTACTTC; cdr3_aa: CASSQGTVPPSEQYF
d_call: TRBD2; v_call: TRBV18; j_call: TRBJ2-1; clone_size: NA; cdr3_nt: TGTGCCAGCTCACCACGGCTAGCGGGAGCTACCTACAATGAGCAGTTCTTC; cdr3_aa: CASSPRLAGATYNEQFF
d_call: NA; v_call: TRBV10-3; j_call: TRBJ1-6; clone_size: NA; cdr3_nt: TGTGCCATCAGTGCCCCGAAGGATTCACCCCTCCACTTT; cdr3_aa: CAISAPKDSPLHF
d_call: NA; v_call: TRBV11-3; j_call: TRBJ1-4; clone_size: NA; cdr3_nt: TGTGCCAGCAGTTCCGACATGGCTAATGAAAAACTGTTTTTT; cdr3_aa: CASSSDMANEKLFF
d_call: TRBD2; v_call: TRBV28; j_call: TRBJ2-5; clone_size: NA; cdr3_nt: TGTGCCAGCAGTTTATGGGGACTAGCGGGAGTGGAGACCCAGTACTTC; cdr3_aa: CASSLWGLAGVETQYF